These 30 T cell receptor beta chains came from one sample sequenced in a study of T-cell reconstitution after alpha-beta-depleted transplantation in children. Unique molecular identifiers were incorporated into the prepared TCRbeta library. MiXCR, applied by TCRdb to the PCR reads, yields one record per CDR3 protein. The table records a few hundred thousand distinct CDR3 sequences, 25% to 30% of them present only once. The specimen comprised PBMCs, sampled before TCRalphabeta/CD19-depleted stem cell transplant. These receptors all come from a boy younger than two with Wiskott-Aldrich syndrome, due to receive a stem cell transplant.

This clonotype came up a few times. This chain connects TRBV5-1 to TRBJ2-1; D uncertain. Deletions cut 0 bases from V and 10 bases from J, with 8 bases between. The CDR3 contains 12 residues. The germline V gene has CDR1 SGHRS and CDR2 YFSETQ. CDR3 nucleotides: TGCGCCAGCAGCTTGGGGGTTAGCGAGCAGTTCTTC. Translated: CASSLGVSEQFF.

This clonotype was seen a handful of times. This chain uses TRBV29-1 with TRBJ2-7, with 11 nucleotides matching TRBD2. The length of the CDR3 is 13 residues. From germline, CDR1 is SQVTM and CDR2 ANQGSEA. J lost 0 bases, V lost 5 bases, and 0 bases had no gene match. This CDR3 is CSVTSGSSYEQYF. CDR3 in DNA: TGCAGCGTTACTAGCGGGAGCTCCTACGAGCAGTACTTC.

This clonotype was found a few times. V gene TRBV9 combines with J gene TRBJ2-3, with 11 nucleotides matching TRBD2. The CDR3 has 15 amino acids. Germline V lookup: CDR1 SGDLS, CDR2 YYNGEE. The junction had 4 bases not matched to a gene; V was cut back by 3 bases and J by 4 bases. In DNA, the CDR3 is TGTGCCAGCAGCGCCACTAGCGGGAGCGCAGATACGCAGTATTTT. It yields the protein CASSATSGSADTQYF.

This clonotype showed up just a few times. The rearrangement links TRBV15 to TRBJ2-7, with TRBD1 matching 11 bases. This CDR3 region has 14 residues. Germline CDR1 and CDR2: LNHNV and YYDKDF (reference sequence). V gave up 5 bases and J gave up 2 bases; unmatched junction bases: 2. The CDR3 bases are TGTGCCACCAGCGGGGGACAGGGGGCCTACGAGCAGTACTTC. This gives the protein CATSGGQGAYEQYF.

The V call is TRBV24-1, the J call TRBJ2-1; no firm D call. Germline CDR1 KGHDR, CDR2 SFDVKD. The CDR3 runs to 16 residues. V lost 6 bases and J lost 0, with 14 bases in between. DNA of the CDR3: TGTGCCACCAGTAGGAACCCATTTACCTCCTACAATGAGCAGTTCTTC. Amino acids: CATSRNPFTSYNEQFF.

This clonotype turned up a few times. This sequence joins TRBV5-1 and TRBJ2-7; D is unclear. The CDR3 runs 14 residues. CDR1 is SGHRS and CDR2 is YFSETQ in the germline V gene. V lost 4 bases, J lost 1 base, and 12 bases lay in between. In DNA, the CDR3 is TGCGCCAGCAGCCCGACCGCTGGGTCCTACGAGCAGTACTTC. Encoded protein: CASSPTAGSYEQYF.

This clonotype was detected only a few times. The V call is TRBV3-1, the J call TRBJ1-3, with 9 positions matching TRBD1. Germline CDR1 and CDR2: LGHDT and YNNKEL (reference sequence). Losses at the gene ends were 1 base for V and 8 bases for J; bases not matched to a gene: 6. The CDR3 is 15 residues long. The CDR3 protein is CASSQGGTGTDTIYF. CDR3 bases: TGTGCCAGCAGCCAAGGAGGGACAGGGACGGACACCATATATTTT. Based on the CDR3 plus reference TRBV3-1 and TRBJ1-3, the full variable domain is DTAVSQTPKYLVTQMGNDKSIKCEQNLGHDTMYWYKQDSKKFLKIMFSYNNKELIINETVPNRFSPKSPDKAHLNLHINSLELGDSAVYFCASSQGGTGTDTIYFGEGSWLTVV.

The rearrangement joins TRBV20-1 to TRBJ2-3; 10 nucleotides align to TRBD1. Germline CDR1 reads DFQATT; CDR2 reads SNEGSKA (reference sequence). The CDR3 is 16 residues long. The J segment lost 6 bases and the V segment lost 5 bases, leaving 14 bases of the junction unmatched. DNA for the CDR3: TGCAGTGCTCGACGGGACAGGGGCCGGCCCACGGATACGCAGTATTTT. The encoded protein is CSARRDRGRPTDTQYF.

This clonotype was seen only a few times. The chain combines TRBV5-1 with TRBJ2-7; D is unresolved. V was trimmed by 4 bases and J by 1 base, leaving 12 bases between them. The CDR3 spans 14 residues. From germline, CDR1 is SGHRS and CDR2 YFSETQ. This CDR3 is CASSPDGGSYEQYF. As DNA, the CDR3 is TGCGCCAGCAGCCCAGACGGCGGATCCTACGAGCAGTACTTC.

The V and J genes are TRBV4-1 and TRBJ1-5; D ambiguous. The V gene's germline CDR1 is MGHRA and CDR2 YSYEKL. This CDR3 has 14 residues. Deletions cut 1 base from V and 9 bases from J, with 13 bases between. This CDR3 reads CASSQGDPERPQHF. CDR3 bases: TGCGCCAGCAGCCAAGGAGATCCCGAGAGGCCCCAGCATTTT.

The CDR3, as DNA: TGCGCCAGCAGCTTGGAATGGGTTAGAACTGAAGCTTTCTTT. Translation: CASSLEWVRTEAFF. The chain has TRBV5-1 and TRBJ1-1; D remains ambiguous. CDR1 and CDR2 from the germline V gene are SGHRS and YFSETQ. This CDR3 spans 14 amino acids. V gave up 0 bases and J gave up 5 bases, with 11 bases separating them.

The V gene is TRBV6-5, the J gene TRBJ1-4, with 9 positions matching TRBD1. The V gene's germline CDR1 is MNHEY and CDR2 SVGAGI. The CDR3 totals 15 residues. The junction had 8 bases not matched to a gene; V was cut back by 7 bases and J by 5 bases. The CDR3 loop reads CASISDRGRNEKLFF. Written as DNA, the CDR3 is TGTGCCAGCATTTCGGACAGGGGCAGAAATGAAAAACTGTTTTTT.

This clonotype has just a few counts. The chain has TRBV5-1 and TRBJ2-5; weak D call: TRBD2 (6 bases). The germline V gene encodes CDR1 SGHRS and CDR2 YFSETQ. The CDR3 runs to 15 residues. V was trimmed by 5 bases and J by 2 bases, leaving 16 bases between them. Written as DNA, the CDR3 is TGCGCCAGCAGTTCCCTAGGACTACTTCAAGAGACCCAGTACTTC. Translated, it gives CASSSLGLLQETQYF.

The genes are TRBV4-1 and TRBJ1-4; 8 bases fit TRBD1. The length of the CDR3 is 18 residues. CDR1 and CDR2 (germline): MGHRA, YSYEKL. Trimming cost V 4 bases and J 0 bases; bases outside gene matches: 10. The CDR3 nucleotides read TGCGCCAGCAGCCGGGGGACAGGCTTCCGTGCAACTAATGAAAAACTGTTTTTT. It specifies CASSRGTGFRATNEKLFF.

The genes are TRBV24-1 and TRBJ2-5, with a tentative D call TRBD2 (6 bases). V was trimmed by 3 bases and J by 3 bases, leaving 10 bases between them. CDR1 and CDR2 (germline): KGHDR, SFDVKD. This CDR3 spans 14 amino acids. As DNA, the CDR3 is TGTGCCACCAGTGATCCCTCGGGGGAAGAGACCCAGTACTTC. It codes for CATSDPSGEETQYF.

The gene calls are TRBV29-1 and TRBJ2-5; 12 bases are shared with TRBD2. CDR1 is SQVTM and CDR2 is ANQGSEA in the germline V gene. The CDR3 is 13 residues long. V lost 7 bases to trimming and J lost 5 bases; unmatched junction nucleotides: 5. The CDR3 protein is CSERLAGVETQYF. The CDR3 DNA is TGCAGCGAGAGACTAGCGGGAGTTGAGACCCAGTACTTC. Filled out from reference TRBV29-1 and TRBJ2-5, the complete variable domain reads SAVISQKPSRDICQRGTSLTIQCQVDSQVTMMFWYRQQPGQSLTLIATANQGSEATYESGFVIDKFPISRPNLTFSTLTVSNMSPEDSSIYLCSERLAGVETQYFGPGTRLLVL.

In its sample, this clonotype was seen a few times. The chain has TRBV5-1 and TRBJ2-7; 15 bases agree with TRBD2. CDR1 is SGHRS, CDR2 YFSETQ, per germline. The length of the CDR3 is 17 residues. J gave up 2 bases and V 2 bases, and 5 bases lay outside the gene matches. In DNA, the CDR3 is TGCGCCAGCAGCTTCTCGGGACTAGCGGGGGGTACCTACGAGCAGTACTTC. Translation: CASSFSGLAGGTYEQYF.

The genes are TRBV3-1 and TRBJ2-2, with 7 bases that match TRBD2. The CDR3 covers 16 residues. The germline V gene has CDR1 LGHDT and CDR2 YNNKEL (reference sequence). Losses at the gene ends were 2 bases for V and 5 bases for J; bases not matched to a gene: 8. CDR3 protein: CASSQRSGIGTGELFF. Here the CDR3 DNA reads TGTGCCAGCAGCCAACGCAGCGGGATAGGAACCGGGGAGCTGTTTTTT.

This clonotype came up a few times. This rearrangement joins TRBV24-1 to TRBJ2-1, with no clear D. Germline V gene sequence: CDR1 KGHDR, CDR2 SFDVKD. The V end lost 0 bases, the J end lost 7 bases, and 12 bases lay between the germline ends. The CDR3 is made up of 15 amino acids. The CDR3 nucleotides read TGTGCCACCAGTGATTTGCGAGTAAGAAGGAATGAGCAGTTCTTC. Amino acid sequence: CATSDLRVRRNEQFF.

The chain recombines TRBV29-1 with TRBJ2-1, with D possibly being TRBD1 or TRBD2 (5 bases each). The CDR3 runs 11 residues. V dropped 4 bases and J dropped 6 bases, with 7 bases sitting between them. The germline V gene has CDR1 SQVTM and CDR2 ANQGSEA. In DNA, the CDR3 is TGCAGCGTTGCGGGACCCAATGAGCAGTTCTTC. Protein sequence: CSVAGPNEQFF.

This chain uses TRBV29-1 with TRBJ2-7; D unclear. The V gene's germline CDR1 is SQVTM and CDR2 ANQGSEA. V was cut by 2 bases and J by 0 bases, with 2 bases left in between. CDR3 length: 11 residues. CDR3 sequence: CSVERSYEQYF. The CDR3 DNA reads TGCAGCGTTGAACGCTCCTACGAGCAGTACTTC.

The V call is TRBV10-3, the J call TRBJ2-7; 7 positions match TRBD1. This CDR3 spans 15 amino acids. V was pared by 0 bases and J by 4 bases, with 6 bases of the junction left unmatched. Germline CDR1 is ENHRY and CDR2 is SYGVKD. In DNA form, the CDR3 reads TGTGCCATCAGTGAGTCGAGGACAGGACCTTACGAGCAGTACTTC. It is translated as CAISESRTGPYEQYF.

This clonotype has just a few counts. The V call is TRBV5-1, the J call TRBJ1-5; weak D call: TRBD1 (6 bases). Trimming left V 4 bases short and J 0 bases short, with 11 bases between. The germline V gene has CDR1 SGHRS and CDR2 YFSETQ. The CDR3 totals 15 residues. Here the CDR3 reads CASSPGTHSNQPQHF. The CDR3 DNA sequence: TGCGCCAGCAGCCCCGGGACACATAGCAATCAGCCCCAGCATTTT.

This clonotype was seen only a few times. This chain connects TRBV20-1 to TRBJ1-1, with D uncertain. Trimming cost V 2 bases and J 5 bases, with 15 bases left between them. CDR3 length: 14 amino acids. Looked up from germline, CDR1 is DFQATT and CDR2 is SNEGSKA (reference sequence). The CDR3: CSARSRTGTTEAFF. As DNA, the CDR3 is TGCAGTGCTAGATCCCGGACGGGAACAACTGAAGCTTTCTTT.

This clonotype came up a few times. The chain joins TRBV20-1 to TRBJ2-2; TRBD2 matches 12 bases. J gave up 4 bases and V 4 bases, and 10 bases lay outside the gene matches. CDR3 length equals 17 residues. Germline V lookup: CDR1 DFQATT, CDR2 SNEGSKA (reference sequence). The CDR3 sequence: CSAKTSGRGWGTGELFF. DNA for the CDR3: TGCAGTGCTAAGACTAGCGGGAGAGGGTGGGGCACCGGGGAGCTGTTTTTT.

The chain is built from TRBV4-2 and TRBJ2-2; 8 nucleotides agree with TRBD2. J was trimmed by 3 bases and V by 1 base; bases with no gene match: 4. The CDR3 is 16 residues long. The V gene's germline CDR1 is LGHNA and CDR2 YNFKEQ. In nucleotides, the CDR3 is TGTGCCAGCAGCCAAGGGAGTAGCGGGGACACCGGGGAGCTGTTTTTT. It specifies CASSQGSSGDTGELFF.

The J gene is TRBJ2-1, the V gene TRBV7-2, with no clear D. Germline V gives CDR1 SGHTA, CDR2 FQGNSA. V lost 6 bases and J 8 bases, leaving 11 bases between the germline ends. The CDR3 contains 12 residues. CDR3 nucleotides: TGTGCCAGCAGTCAGGCGGCCCATGAGCAGTTCTTC. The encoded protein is CASSQAAHEQFF. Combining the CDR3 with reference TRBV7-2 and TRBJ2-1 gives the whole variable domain GAGVSQSPSNKVTEKGKDVELRCDPISGHTALYWYRQSLGQGLEFLIYFQGNSAPDKSGLPSDRFSAERTGGSVSTLTIQRTQQEDSAVYLCASSQAAHEQFFGPGTRLTVL.

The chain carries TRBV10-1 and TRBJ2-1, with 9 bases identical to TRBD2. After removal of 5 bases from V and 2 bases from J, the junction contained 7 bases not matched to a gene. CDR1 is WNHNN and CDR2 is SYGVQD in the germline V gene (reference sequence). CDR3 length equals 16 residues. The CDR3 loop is CASSSLAGEAYNEQFF. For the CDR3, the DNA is TGCGCCAGCAGTTCCTTAGCGGGAGAGGCCTACAATGAGCAGTTCTTC.

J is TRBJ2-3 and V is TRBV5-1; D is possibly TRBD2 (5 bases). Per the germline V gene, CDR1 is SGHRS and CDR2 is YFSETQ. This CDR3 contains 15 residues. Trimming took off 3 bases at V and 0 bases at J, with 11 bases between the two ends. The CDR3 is CASSYLATSTDTQYF. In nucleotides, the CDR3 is TGCGCCAGCAGCTATTTAGCGACTAGCACAGATACGCAGTATTTT.

The CDR3 DNA sequence: TGCAGTGCTAGGAGGACAGTGTGGAACACTGAAGCTTTCTTT. Translation: CSARRTVWNTEAFF. The rearrangement uses TRBV20-1 and TRBJ1-1, with D maybe TRBD1 (6 bases). Germline V gives CDR1 DFQATT, CDR2 SNEGSKA (reference sequence). This CDR3 is built from 14 residues. Trimming removed 3 bases at V and 1 base at J, with 12 bases between.